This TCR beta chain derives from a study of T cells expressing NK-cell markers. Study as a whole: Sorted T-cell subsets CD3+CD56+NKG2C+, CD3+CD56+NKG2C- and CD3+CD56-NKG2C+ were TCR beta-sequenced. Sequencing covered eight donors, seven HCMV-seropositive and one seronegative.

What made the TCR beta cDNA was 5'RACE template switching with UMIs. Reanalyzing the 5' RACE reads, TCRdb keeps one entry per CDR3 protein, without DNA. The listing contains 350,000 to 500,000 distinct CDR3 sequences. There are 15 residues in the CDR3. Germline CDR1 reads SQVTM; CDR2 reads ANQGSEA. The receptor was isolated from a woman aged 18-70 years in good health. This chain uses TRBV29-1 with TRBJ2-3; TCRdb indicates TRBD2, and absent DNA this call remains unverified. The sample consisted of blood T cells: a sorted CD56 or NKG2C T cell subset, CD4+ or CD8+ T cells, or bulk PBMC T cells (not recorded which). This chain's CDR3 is CSVGTSGSKKDTQYF.